This T cell receptor beta chain was obtained from a study of shared clonotypes between healthy human individuals. Trimming pared 2 bases from V and 0 bases from J, leaving 11 bases between. CDR3 size: 16 residues. CDR1 MNHEY and CDR2 SVGAGI come from the germline V gene. In the sorted-subset replicate PCRs, about 200 ng DNA, around 30,000 T cell genomes, was used. This table comes from immunoSEQ multiplex PCR, and its TCRdb copy is limited to in-frame clones, with some not included. There are 2 million to 3 million clones in the sample; approximately 94% occur only once, and about 0.39% lies in the top ten. Healthy adults negative for HIV, lacking recent acute infections or vaccinations, served as donors. As to this clone: Its antigen is undetermined.

Study conclusions and caveats: A reduction in generation probabilities was seen for non-shared clonotypes relative to those shared by all four donors.

Sequencing was performed on naive CD4+ T cells from PBMCs. Specified subset: CD45RA+ positively selected. The chain links TRBV6-5 to TRBJ1-3; D ambiguous. The TCR comes from a man younger than 30 in good health. Some clones in this sample may be carry-over from other donors' samples. CDR3 amino acids: CASSYRRPSSGNTIYF. The CDR3 coding sequence is TGTGCCAGCAGTTACCGTCGACCGAGCTCTGGAAACACCATATATTTT.